This T cell receptor (beta chain) was recorded in a study of T cell responses to AZD1222 COVID-19 vaccine. Study-level points and caveats: In a largely white British group with more females than males, clonal diversity was possibly underestimated.

Profiling relied on immunoSEQ multiplex PCR, and the TCRdb table lists in-frame clones only, not all of them. The sample has about 170,000 clones; about 88% are singletons. Only a few counts were recorded for this clone. The antigen is unknown. The clonotype originates from an adult in good health. Here the sequenced sample was peripheral blood, taken on day 0 of AZD1222 vaccination.

CDR3 residues: CASSLSVGTGDEQYV. The CDR3 DNA sequence: TGTGCCAGCAGCTTATCCGTCGGGACAGGCGACGAGCAGTACGTC. The chain employs TRBV7-9 and TRBJ2-7; 8 bases map to TRBD1. The CDR3 runs to 15 residues. V lost 2 bases, J lost 5 bases, and 8 bases stayed unmatched. The germline CDR1 and CDR2 sequences are SEHNR and FQNEAQ (reference sequence).